These 5 T cell receptor beta chains originate from one sample sequenced in a study of blood T cell repertoires in COVID-19. Only in-frame clones appear in the TCRdb table, and some are missing; sequencing was by immunoSEQ multiplex PCR. Of about 300,000 clones detected, around nine tenths appear once; the ten largest clones hold under 3%. The sample comprised PBMCs or T cells enriched from blood (not recorded which). The receptors were gathered from a woman in her 50s who had been exposed to COVID-19.

As for this clone: Other DNA sequences within the sample encode an identical CDR3. The chain uses TRBV5-1 and TRBJ2-7, with 7 bases that match TRBD1. CDR1 SGHRS and CDR2 YFSETQ come from the germline V gene. The CDR3 spans 14 residues. V trimming: 0 bases; J trimming: 2 bases; junction bases outside the gene matches: 2. CDR3: CASSLGQGAYEQYF. CDR3 sequence (DNA): TGCGCCAGCAGCTTGGGACAGGGAGCCTACGAGCAGTACTTC.

The chain joins TRBV5-1 to TRBJ2-7; tentative D call: TRBD1 (6 bases). V was pared by 2 bases and J by 5 bases, with 11 bases between. The CDR3 sequence is 13 residues long. From germline, CDR1 is SGHRS and CDR2 YFSETQ. The CDR3 DNA reads as TGCGCCAGCAGCTTCCAGGGGACCCACGAGCAGTACTTC. Protein product: CASSFQGTHEQYF.

In DNA, the CDR3 is TGTGCCAGCAGCCCGTATAGCGGGGGGGCCTACAATGAGCAGTTCTTC. This sequence encodes CASSPYSGGAYNEQFF. The chain recombines TRBV3-1 (or the pseudogene TRBV3-2) with TRBJ2-1; 11 bases fit TRBD2. Germline trimming cut 4 bases from V and 2 bases from J; bases unmatched to any gene: 4. This CDR3 has 16 amino acids. The germline gives CDR1 LGHDT, CDR2 YNNKEL (reference sequence).

This sequence joins TRBV7-9 and TRBJ1-2; perhaps TRBD1 as D (5 bases). V lost 5 bases and J lost 6, with 13 bases in between. The CDR3 is 13 residues long. Germline V gives CDR1 SEHNR, CDR2 FQNEAQ (reference sequence). The CDR3 DNA sequence: TGTGCCAGCAGCCCCCAGGGTTGGGATGGCTACACCTTC. Translation gives CASSPQGWDGYTF. The whole variable domain, filled in from reference TRBV7-9 and TRBJ1-2, reads DTGVSQNPRHKITKRGQNVTFRCDPISEHNRLYWYRQTLGQGPEFLTYFQNEAQLEKSRLLSDRFSAERPKGSFSTLEIQRTEQGDSAMYLCASSPQGWDGYTFGSGTRLTVV.

The chain joins TRBV5-1 to TRBJ2-1, with 12 bases identical to TRBD2. Germline V gives CDR1 SGHRS, CDR2 YFSETQ. V lost 2 bases, J lost 7 bases, and 4 bases stayed unmatched. The CDR3 loop spans 15 amino acids. For the CDR3, the DNA is TGCGCCAGCAGCTTCCTAGCGGGGGGGCCTAATGAGCAGTTCTTC. Translating it yields CASSFLAGGPNEQFF.